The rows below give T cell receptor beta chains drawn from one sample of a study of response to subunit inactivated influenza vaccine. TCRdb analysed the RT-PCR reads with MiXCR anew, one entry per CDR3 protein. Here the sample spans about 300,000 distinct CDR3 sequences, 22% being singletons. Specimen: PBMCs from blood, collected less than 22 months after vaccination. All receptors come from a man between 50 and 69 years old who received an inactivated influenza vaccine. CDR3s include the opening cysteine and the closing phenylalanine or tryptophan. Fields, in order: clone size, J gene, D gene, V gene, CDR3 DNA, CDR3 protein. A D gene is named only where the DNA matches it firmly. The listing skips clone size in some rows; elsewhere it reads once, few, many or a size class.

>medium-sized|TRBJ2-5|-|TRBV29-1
TGCAGCGTTGAGGGGGATAGGCAGACCCAGTACTTC
CSVEGDRQTQYF
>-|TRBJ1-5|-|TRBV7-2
TGTGCCAGCAGCTTAGTTGGGGTGGGAAATCAGCCCCAGCATTTT
CASSLVGVGNQPQHF
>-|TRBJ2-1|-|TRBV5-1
TGCGCCAGCAGCTTGGCCGGGGCGGGGGCAACCTACAATGAGCAGTTCTTC
CASSLAGAGATYNEQFF
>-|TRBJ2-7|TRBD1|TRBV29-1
TGCAGCGTCGTGGGACAGGGCCACGAGCAGTACTTC
CSVVGQGHEQYF
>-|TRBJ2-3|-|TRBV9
TGTGCCAGCAGCGTAGGACGAGGGGCCTTCACAGATACGCAGTATTTT
CASSVGRGAFTDTQYF
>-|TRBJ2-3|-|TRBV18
TGTGCCAGCTCACCACCACGGACTCCTGCGGCAGATACGCAGTATTTT
CASSPPRTPAADTQYF
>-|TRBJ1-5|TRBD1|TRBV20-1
TGCAGTGCTAGAGATTCCCCAGGGGGGACATATAGCAATCAGCCCCAGCATTTT
CSARDSPGGTYSNQPQHF
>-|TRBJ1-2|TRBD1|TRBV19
TGTGCCAGTAGTATGGGACAGGCGTCTAACTATGGCTACACCTTC
CASSMGQASNYGYTF
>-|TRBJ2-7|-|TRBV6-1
TGTGCCAGCAGGGAGTCGGGAACGGGCCCCTACGAGCAGTACTTC
CASRESGTGPYEQYF
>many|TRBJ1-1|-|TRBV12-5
TGTGCTAGTGGTCTGGACGGATGGACTGAAGCTTTCTTT
CASGLDGWTEAFF
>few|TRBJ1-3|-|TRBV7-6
TGTGCCAGCAGCTTAGGGGTACTCGGAGGCTCTGGAAACACCATATATTTT
CASSLGVLGGSGNTIYF